One sample yielded the 10 T cell receptor beta chains listed below, sequenced in a study of blood T cell repertoires in COVID-19. Sequencing was performed with immunoSEQ multiplex PCR; in TCRdb, only in-frame clones are kept and a portion is missing. Of roughly 300,000 clones listed, 86% are singletons. Sample: peripheral blood. Receptors originate from a woman aged 50 to 60 with acute or convalescent COVID-19.

The chain has TRBV11-2 and TRBJ1-4; 12 nucleotides agree with TRBD1. The CDR3 runs to 15 residues. V dropped 5 bases and J dropped 11; count of bases not matched to a gene: 9. The V gene's germline CDR1 is SGHAT and CDR2 FQNNGV. CDR3: CASSLPGTGGAKLFF. In nucleotides, the CDR3 is TGTGCCAGCAGCCTCCCCGGGACAGGGGGCGCGAAACTGTTTTTT.

The chain joins TRBV7-3 to TRBJ1-3, with 8 bases matching TRBD1. CDR3 size: 14 residues. V was pared by 5 bases and J by 0 bases, with 0 bases of the junction left unmatched. CDR1 and CDR2 (germline): SGHTA, FQGTGA. The CDR3 reads CASSTGGSGNTIYF. The CDR3 DNA reads TGTGCCAGCAGCACAGGGGGCTCTGGAAACACCATATATTTT.

This chain connects TRBV5-6 to TRBJ2-1, with 11 bases identical to TRBD2. V dropped 6 bases and J dropped 10; count of bases not matched to a gene: 15. CDR1 is SGHDT and CDR2 is YYEEEE in the germline V gene. This CDR3 spans 16 amino acids. The CDR3 sequence is CASIPRLLAGGREQFF. In DNA, the CDR3 is TGTGCCAGCATCCCCAGATTGCTAGCGGGAGGCCGAGAGCAGTTCTTC.

This chain uses TRBV5-1 with TRBJ2-7; D ambiguous. The CDR3 totals 12 residues. Trimming left V 1 base short and J 12 bases short, with 14 bases between. Germline V gene sequence: CDR1 SGHRS, CDR2 YFSETQ. CDR3 DNA sequence: TGCGCCAGCAGCTTGACCCTAAAGAATCTGTACTTC. It is translated as CASSLTLKNLYF. Drawing the rest from reference TRBV5-1 and TRBJ2-7, the complete variable domain is KAGVTQTPRYLIKTRGQQVTLSCSPISGHRSVSWYQQTPGQGLQFLFEYFSETQRNKGNFPGRFSGRQFSNSRSEMNVSTLELGDSALYLCASSLTLKNLYFGPGTRLTVT.

As DNA, the CDR3 is TGTGCCAGCAGCCTCGTTCCGGGACGGGGGGTGGAGACTGAAGCTTTCTTT. Protein: CASSLVPGRGVETEAFF. The chain couples TRBV4-2 to TRBJ1-1; a weak D match, TRBD1 (5 bases). The CDR3 contains 17 residues. V gave up 4 bases and J gave up 5 bases, with 23 bases separating them. Germline V lookup: CDR1 LGHNA, CDR2 YNFKEQ.

The chain is built from TRBV28 and TRBJ1-6; no clear D. The germline V gene has CDR1 MDHEN and CDR2 SYDVKM. The CDR3 runs to 14 residues. V lost 2 bases to trimming and J lost 3 bases, with 5 bases between them. For the CDR3, the DNA is TGTGCCAGCAGTTTAGAGTACTATAATTCACCCCTCCACTTT. Translating gives CASSLEYYNSPLHF.

This clone was seen a few times. This chain connects TRBV15 to TRBJ1-4, with D possibly matching TRBD1 (5 bases). The CDR3 is 13 amino acids. The V end lost 8 bases, the J end lost 8 bases, and 15 bases lay between the germline ends. Per germline, CDR1 LNHNV and CDR2 YYDKDF (reference sequence). CDR3 protein: CATSGREKEKLFF. The CDR3 DNA follows: TGTGCCACCTCAGGGAGGGAGAAAGAAAAACTGTTTTTT.

V usage is TRBV5-1 and J usage is TRBJ2-3; 8 bases match TRBD1. J gave up 4 bases and V 4 bases, and 8 bases lay outside the gene matches. The germline V gene has CDR1 SGHRS and CDR2 YFSETQ. CDR3 size: 15 residues. CDR3: CASSPTGVISDTQYF. The DNA for the CDR3 is TGCGCCAGCAGCCCGACAGGGGTAATCTCAGATACGCAGTATTTT. The full variable domain, rest sourced from reference TRBV5-1 and TRBJ2-3, is KAGVTQTPRYLIKTRGQQVTLSCSPISGHRSVSWYQQTPGQGLQFLFEYFSETQRNKGNFPGRFSGRQFSNSRSEMNVSTLELGDSALYLCASSPTGVISDTQYFGPGTRLTVL.

The V and J genes are TRBV12-3 or TRBV12-4 and TRBJ2-1; maybe TRBD2 (6 bases). V lost 7 bases to trimming and J lost 9 bases, with 16 bases between them. The CDR3 contains 13 residues. The CDR3 sequence is CASKITSTREQFF. The CDR3 DNA reads as TGTGCCAGCAAAATAACTAGCACTCGTGAGCAGTTCTTC.

This clone appeared once. V gene TRBV2 combines with J gene TRBJ1-4; TRBD1 is a possible D gene (6 bases). Trimming removed 6 bases from V and 5 bases from J, with 13 bases in between. Germline V gives CDR1 SNHLY, CDR2 FYNNEI. The CDR3 runs 14 residues. The CDR3 protein is CASRQDSSNEKLFF. Written as DNA, the CDR3 is TGTGCCAGCAGGCAGGACAGCTCAAATGAAAAACTGTTTTTT. The full variable domain, in which reference TRBV2 and TRBJ1-4 provide the parts outside the CDR3, is EPEVTQTPSHQVTQMGQEVILRCVPISNHLYFYWYRQILGQKVEFLVSFYNNEISEKSEIFDDQFSVERPDGSNFTLKIRSTKLEDSAMYFCASRQDSSNEKLFFGSGTQLSVL.